This T cell receptor beta chain derives from a study of cytomegalovirus exposure and HLA in healthy donors (dated by TCRdb to the late 2010s). Regarding the study in general: According to an earlier analysis of a few hundred of the donors, about 179 million T cells yielded roughly 100 million unique TCR beta sequences and 276 Gb of sequence data. Rather than drawing on any new phenotypic data, the later analysis identified candidate immune exposures from TCR beta sequences and the way those sequences occurred across donors. The number of donors typed differed by locus, with roughly 629-640 for A, B, C, DRB1 and DQB1, around 500 for DQA1, 600 to 610 for DPA1, and around 430 for DPB1. HLA typing included class I and class II loci at four-digit resolution. Of the roughly 430 genotyped donors, around 81% fell in the genetic ancestry cluster associated with self-reported Caucasian donors. Because of strong linkage in the cohort, roughly five DR-DQ haplotypes were treated as single units for association and clustering. A later genetic analysis used genome-wide SNP genotypes for about 60% of the roughly 700 donors, treating that subset as a discovery cohort. An earlier analysis of 587 of the donors used high-throughput TCR beta sequencing to judge whether each TCR beta V gene segment behaved as functional or pseudogenic. Among approximately 370 genotyped donors of the cohort, an average of around 250,000 unique TCR beta nucleotide sequences was sequenced per donor, of which roughly 17% were non-productive. Around 320 gigabases of sequencing data and 70 million to 85 million unique TCR sequences were included in an early release covering several hundred HLA-typed donors. Alongside the repertoire data, information on donor age, sex, ethnicity and CMV serostatus was compiled. In addition to the first cohort of 666 subjects, a separate validation cohort of 120 different subjects was used. The T cell repertoires of 666 subjects were profiled by immunosequencing and related to cytomegalovirus serostatus. To study patterns of TCR occurrence, a later analysis re-analyzed previously published TCR beta repertoires from 550 to 800 donors and added high-resolution HLA genotyping. High-throughput TCR immunosequencing, statistical association of individual TCRs with disease status, and machine learning were combined to predict cytomegalovirus infection status. Every repertoire in the discovery cohort had been generated on one and the same sequencing platform. The aim of the study was to test whether cataloging public T cell receptors could identify signatures of past pathogen exposure. Study-wide findings and limitations: Because the 87-base-pair reads could not distinguish some IMGT-functional V segments, including TRBV6-2 and TRBV6-3, those segments were excluded. Most CMV-associated TCR beta chains appeared to be HLA-restricted in a later analysis, and the HLA associations seemed to be driven largely by CMV exposure. The authors suggested that the approach could potentially be extended to other disease states and immunological phenotypes. Broadly in line with IMGT annotations, most TCR beta V segments showed up in productive rearrangements about 87% or about 30% of the time in an earlier analysis of approximately 600 of the donors. A further reported finding was that TCR beta sequences accurately predicted the HLA-A and HLA-B alleles for most subjects in the first cohort. The earlier analysis of nearly 600 of the donors excluded approximately 17 rarely observed V segments, including chromosome 9 orphons, because counts were too low. Roughly uniform sequencing depth across donors was assumed in presence/absence analyses, although this assumption may not hold. A cluster of highly shared sequence variants was judged likely to be a technical artifact of the sequencing pipeline. In vitro tests confirmed that a few of the cytomegalovirus-associated TCR beta chains recognize cytomegalovirus antigens. A later analysis found that TCR association rates varied across HLA loci, with DRB1 alleles showing the most associated TCRs and HLA-C alleles the fewest. An association between a missense DCLRE1C variant and V-gene and J-gene trimming of TCR beta chains was found in a later genetic analysis and replicated in an independent cohort. HLA typing was unavailable for some donors at each locus, so association tests used only the typed subset. Linkage disequilibrium might explain the correlated functional status among segregating V segments, but an unknown experimental factor could not be excluded. In a later analysis, HLA-associated TCR beta chains showed more clonal expansion and lower generation probabilities than non-associated chains that were equally common. While some public TCRs were present in many individuals, most TCR sequences turned up only very rarely across donors. This cohort had only TCR beta chains sequenced, and the lack of alpha or paired-chain data limited which features could be detected. In a later analysis, several top co-occurrence clusters were reported to appear linked to parvovirus B19, influenza, CMV and Epstein-Barr virus. Cytomegalovirus status was reported to be diagnosed by the classifier with high specificity and sensitivity in both the original and validation cohorts. According to a later genetic analysis, donors in an Asian-associated ancestry cluster had fewer N-insertions in productive TCRs than the approximately 690-donor mean. When HLA alleles, especially DR and DQ, strongly co-occurred, TCR associations were difficult to assign to individual alleles. At a false discovery rate of 0.05, a later analysis linked around 17,000 TCR beta sequences to specific HLA alleles. The study listed approximately 150 TCR beta chains as associated with cytomegalovirus. CMV serostatus was the only immune exposure information available for the cohort.

The cohort consisted of 650 to 850 healthy bone marrow donors. At the time of sampling, every cohort member was nominally healthy, though immune exposures that went unrecorded were likely present. The donor tested CMV seronegative, placing the donor among the roughly 400 seronegative members of the cohort. A peripheral blood sample was collected from each donor, and TCR beta sequencing was performed on peripheral blood mononuclear cells. Genomic DNA extraction from the blood cell samples was performed with the Qiagen DNeasy Blood Extraction Kit. This clone has a single count. Its antigen is unknown. No much larger clone exists at a distance of one base, and base qualities are not known. The receptor library was made with the immunoSEQ multiplex PCR assay. For the multiplex PCR, a mixture combining 60 forward primers for TCR Vbeta segments and 13 reverse primers for TCR Jbeta segments was used. The CDR3 region of rearranged TCR beta genes was amplified from genomic DNA by a multiplex PCR assay. The Illumina HiSeq System was used to sequence the amplified TCR beta libraries as 87-base-pair reads. In the original analysis: In a later analysis, tens of millions of unique TCR beta chains were counted across the 666 repertoires, and around 10 million of these chains were shared by at least two donors. A nearest-neighbor algorithm error-corrected the raw reads and collapsed the reads into unique sequences, merging closely related sequences to remove PCR and sequencing errors. V, D and J gene segments were assigned by aligning CDR3 sequences to IMGT reference sequences. For a sequence to be retained, a match of at least six nucleotides to both a V gene segment and a J gene segment was required. A rearrangement was called productive if the CDR3 had no stop codons and remained in frame with V and J, and every other rearrangement was called non-productive. Following IMGT convention, CDR3 was defined as the stretch from the second conserved V-encoded cysteine up to the conserved J-encoded phenylalanine. The earlier analysis of some 550 of the donors excluded any sequence lacking an unambiguous match to a single V gene segment. An earlier analysis of several hundred of the donors called V segments functional above 56.7% productive rearrangements and segregating when the between-donor standard deviation exceeded 5%. To diagnose cytomegalovirus status from the catalog of TCR beta chain sequences, a statistical classification framework was built. In a later analysis, TCR nucleotide sequences were compared against IMGT/GENE-DB human TR gene sequences so that V and J genes could be assigned. Using the TCRdist pipeline, a later analysis assigned CDR3 sequences along with most-parsimonious VDJ recombination scenarios. In a later analysis, each TCR beta chain was defined by its CDR3 amino acid sequence together with its V-gene family, and reads lacking a unique V-gene family were excluded. To address suspected cross-contamination and a sequencing artifact, a later analysis removed approximately 600 highly shared, low-generation-probability nucleotide sequences. For each public chain, a later analysis derived a clonal expansion index from normalized ranks of inferred template counts within each repertoire. Generation probabilities in a later analysis came from a VDJ recombination model fitted to out-of-frame rearrangements, and those results were checked against IGoR. Hypergeometric tests were used in a later analysis to score TCR-TCR, TCR-HLA and TCR-CMV co-occurrence, with a repertoire-size bias correction applied to the TCR pairs. To estimate false discovery rates, a later analysis permuted the HLA or CMV assignments 20 times. In a later analysis, co-occurring TCRs were grouped with DBSCAN, and TCRdist sequence similarity was added when clustering was performed within HLA-allele-positive subsets. Repertoires with fewer than 30,000 or more than 120,000 public chains, plus five repertoires with anomalous nucleotide sharing, were excluded from co-occurrence clustering. Entries here come from immuneACCESS through TCRdb and include only in-frame sequences with V and J called. Some clones fail to appear in such tables; in the studies checked, an unresolved V gene covers under half of the shortfall, and the cause of the remainder is unknown. V and J calls plus clone size are reproduced from that table; the DNA served to infer D and trimming. The sample table lists about 140,000 clones, roughly 80% of them with a count of one. The ten largest clones take up roughly 1.2% of the sample.

Via the germline V gene, CDR1 is SGHRS and CDR2 YFSETQ. Trimming takes 5 bases off V and 3 bases off J; junction bases not matched to a gene: 14. The cysteine opens and the phenylalanine closes a CDR3 of 17 amino acids. Only CDR3 DNA remains: 51 bases, in frame from the first base. This sequence originates from a female donor in good health and CMV-seronegative. The chain links TRBV5-1 with TRBJ2-3; 8 bases in between match TRBD2. The material sequenced was PBMCs. The CDR3 here reads CASSYRNSGVNTDTQYF. The nucleotide sequence is TGCGCCAGCAGTTATAGGAATAGCGGGGTCAATACAGATACGCAGTATTTT.